This entry features one T cell receptor (beta chain) sequence. The antigen is unknown. The data originate from a study of blood T cells in healthy people across ages. Broader study findings: Donors of long life had a larger count of naive CD4+ cells and greater diversity than aged donors. Age advanced and TCR beta diversity per million T cells fell, roughly linearly.

Roughly 10 milliliters was the volume of peripheral blood drawn from each donor. Each sample gave at least 7 million isolated PBMCs. V was trimmed by 4 bases and J by 3 bases, leaving 7 bases between them. The germline V gene has CDR1 MNHNS and CDR2 SASEGT. CDR3 length: 12 amino acids. The authors ran a second PCR of about 6 to 11 cycles using a sample-barcoded 5' primer and a J-beta primer mix. TCRdb reanalysed the 5' RACE reads using MiXCR and keeps one entry per CDR3 protein. The table has 1.5 million to 2 million distinct CDR3 sequences, roughly 30% seen once. Input material: blood. The source of this sequence is a woman in her 30s in good health. The J gene is TRBJ2-7, the V gene TRBV6-1, with D hard to call. The CDR3 DNA reads as TGTGCCAGCAGTGTACAAGTCTACGAGCAGTACTTC. Amino acid sequence: CASSVQVYEQYF.